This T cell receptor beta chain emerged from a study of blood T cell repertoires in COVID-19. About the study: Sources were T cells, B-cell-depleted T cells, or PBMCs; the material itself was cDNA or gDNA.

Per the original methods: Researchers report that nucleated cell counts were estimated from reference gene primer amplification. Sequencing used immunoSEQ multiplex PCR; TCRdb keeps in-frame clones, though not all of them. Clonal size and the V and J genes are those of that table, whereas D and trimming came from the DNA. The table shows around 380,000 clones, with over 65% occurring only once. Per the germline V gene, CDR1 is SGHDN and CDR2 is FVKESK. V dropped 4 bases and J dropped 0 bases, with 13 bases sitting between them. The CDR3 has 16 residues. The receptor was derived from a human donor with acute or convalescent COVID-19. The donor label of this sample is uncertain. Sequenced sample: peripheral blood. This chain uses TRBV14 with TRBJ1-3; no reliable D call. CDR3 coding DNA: TGTGCCAGCAGCCCTGCTCCACTGATCTCTGGAAACACCATATATTTT. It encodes CASSPAPLISGNTIYF.